Below are 9 T cell receptor beta chains sequenced from a single sample in a study of blood T cells in healthy people across ages. The second PCR ran roughly 6 to 11 cycles with a sample-barcoded 5' primer and J-beta primers. TCRdb used MiXCR to reprocess the 5' RACE reads, holding one entry per CDR3 protein. There are around 870,000 distinct CDR3 sequences in the sample; roughly 26% occur only once, and roughly a sixth lies in the top ten. The sequenced material came from blood. All receptors derive from a woman aged 80 or over in good health.

V is TRBV20-1 and J is TRBJ2-5, with D maybe TRBD1 (6 bases). The CDR3 extends over 13 amino acids. V lost 0 bases and J 5 bases, leaving 10 bases between the germline ends. CDR1 is DFQATT and CDR2 is SNEGSKA in the germline V gene (reference sequence). CDR3 nucleotide sequence: TGCAGTGCTAGAGAGACAGGCGCGGAGACCCAGTACTTC. This translates into CSARETGAETQYF.

A note on this clonotype: A much larger clone is a single base away; this may be a read error. V gene TRBV5-1 combines with J gene TRBJ2-1; D is unclear. Gene TRBJ2-7 matches the end of the DNA better, so the J call may be wrong. The CDR3 loop spans 13 amino acids. Germline CDR1 reads SGHRS; CDR2 reads YFSETQ. This chain's CDR3 is CASSLRSYNEQYF. The CDR3, as DNA: TGCGCCAGCAGCCTGCGGTCCTACAATGAGCAGTACTTC.

To note about this clonotype: A clone one base away is much larger, so this may be a read error. The chain has TRBV6-2 or TRBV6-3 and TRBJ2-1; D uncertain. Germline CDR1 is MNHEY and CDR2 is SVGEGT. The CDR3 has 13 amino acids. The ends were cut back, 4 bases at V and 9 bases at J, with 13 bases in the middle. CDR3 DNA sequence: TGTGCCAGCAGTTGGAGTCAGTCCAGTGAGCAGTTCTTC. Translation gives CASSWSQSSEQFF.

V and J are TRBV6-2 or TRBV6-3 and TRBJ2-7; D possibly corresponds to TRBD1 (6 bases). This CDR3 spans 14 amino acids. Germline assignment: CDR1 MNHEY and CDR2 SVGEGT. Trimming stripped 6 bases from V and 4 bases from J, with 16 bases between. The CDR3 reads CASRLGDTRYEQYF. The CDR3 coding sequence is TGTGCCAGCAGACTAGGGGACACAAGGTACGAGCAGTACTTC.

The V call is TRBV5-4, the J call TRBJ1-4, with a weak D call TRBD1 (6 bases). Germline V gene lookup returns CDR1 SGHNT and CDR2 YYREEE (reference sequence). The CDR3 spans 13 residues. The ends were cut back, 3 bases at V and 10 bases at J, with 13 bases in the middle. The chain's CDR3 is CASSSRTAAKLFF. The CDR3, as DNA: TGTGCCAGCAGCTCTCGGACAGCTGCAAAACTGTTTTTT.

This clonotype turned up a few times. This may be a read error, as it is one base from a much larger clone. The chain carries TRBV7-8 and TRBJ2-1; maybe TRBD1 (5 bases). Germline V gene lookup returns CDR1 SGHVS and CDR2 FQNEAQ. The CDR3 runs 15 residues. The V end was cut by 7 bases, the J end by 3 bases, with 16 bases between. As DNA, the CDR3 is TGTGCCAGCACCTTCGGTGGACACCTCTACAATGAGCAGTTCTTC. The encoded protein is CASTFGGHLYNEQFF.

This clonotype was detected only a few times. Since a much larger clone is just one base distant, this may be a read error. The rearrangement links TRBV7-9 to TRBJ1-1, with D tentatively TRBD1 (6 bases). CDR1 is SEHNR, CDR2 FQNEAQ, per germline (reference sequence). The CDR3 has 14 amino acids. The CDR3 DNA reads TGTACCAGCAGCATCGGGGGGCGGAACACTGAAGCTTTCTTT. Translated: CTSSIGGRNTEAFF.

This clonotype occurred a few times. The V gene is TRBV11-3, the J gene TRBJ1-2; D unresolved. Germline V gene lookup returns CDR1 SGHNT and CDR2 YENEEA. The CDR3 has 12 residues. V was clipped by 5 bases and J by 5 bases, with 9 bases between them. CDR3 loop: CASSARRYGYTF. CDR3 nucleotide sequence: TGTGCCAGCAGCGCGCGACGGTATGGCTACACCTTC.

This clonotype showed up just a few times. The chain carries TRBV7-2 and TRBJ2-1; 7 positions agree with TRBD1. The J call is uncertain, as TRBJ2-7 better fits the DNA end. This CDR3 is built from 16 residues. Germline loops: CDR1 SGHTA, CDR2 FQGNSA. CDR3 in amino acids: CASSLVGGASYNEQYF. In nucleotides, the CDR3 is TGTGCCAGCAGCCTAGTAGGGGGCGCCTCCTACAATGAGCAGTACTTC.